The next 26 T cell receptor beta chains were all read from a single sample in a study of shared clonotypes between healthy human individuals. Generated by immunoSEQ multiplex PCR, the TCRdb table keeps only in-frame clones and is missing some. The profile shows 2.3 million or so clones, approximately 93% of them singletons. The sequenced sample consisted of naive CD4+ T cells from PBMCs. Sample subset: CD45RA+ positively selected. These receptors came from a man between 18 and 35 years old in good health. Some clones in this sample may be carry-over from other donors' samples.

In its sample, this clone was seen a few times. The V and J genes are TRBV30 and TRBJ1-1, with 10 bases that match TRBD1. This CDR3 has 16 residues. Per germline, CDR1 GTSNPN and CDR2 SVGIG (reference sequence). J gave up 5 bases and V 0 bases, and 9 bases lay outside the gene matches. CDR3 residues: CAWSVLMGQGRTEAFF. The CDR3 DNA reads as TGTGCCTGGAGTGTACTAATGGGACAGGGGAGAACTGAAGCTTTCTTT.

The V gene is TRBV11-2, the J gene TRBJ2-1, with 10 bases matching TRBD2. V lost 1 base to trimming and J lost 7 bases; unmatched junction nucleotides: 13. The germline CDR1 and CDR2 sequences are SGHAT and FQNNGV. This CDR3 spans 18 amino acids. CDR3 residues: CASSLAGKLAGAGNEQFF. Written as DNA, the CDR3 is TGTGCCAGCAGCTTAGCGGGTAAGCTAGCGGGAGCTGGTAATGAGCAGTTCTTC.

The rearrangement joins TRBV30 to TRBJ2-3; 7 nucleotides align to TRBD2. Trimming cost V 1 base and J 0 bases; bases outside gene matches: 7. The CDR3 contains 16 residues. Per germline, CDR1 GTSNPN and CDR2 SVGIG (reference sequence). Here the CDR3 DNA reads TGTGCCTGGAGTGACGGGACTACACAAAGCACAGATACGCAGTATTTT. It encodes CAWSDGTTQSTDTQYF. Together with reference TRBV30 and TRBJ2-3, the CDR3 gives the full variable domain: SQTIHQWPATLVQPVGSPLSLECTVEGTSNPNLYWYRQAAGRGLQLLFYSVGIGQISSEVPQNLSASRPQDRQFILSSKKLLLSDSGFYLCAWSDGTTQSTDTQYFGPGTRLTVL.

This CDR3 reads CASSQRTGGNTEAFF. DNA for the CDR3: TGCGCCAGCAGCCAGAGGACAGGGGGCAACACTGAAGCTTTCTTT. This chain links TRBV4-1 with TRBJ1-1, with 11 bases fitting TRBD1. Germline CDR1 is MGHRA and CDR2 is YSYEKL. Losses at the gene ends were 3 bases for V and 2 bases for J; bases not matched to a gene: 2. The CDR3 totals 15 residues.

The DNA for the CDR3 is TGCGCCAGCAGCTTTGGGATCCAGAGCGAGACCCAGTACTTC. This gives the protein CASSFGIQSETQYF. J is TRBJ2-5 and V is TRBV5-1; D is uncertain. There are 14 residues in the CDR3. V was clipped by 2 bases and J by 5 bases, with 13 bases between them. The germline gives CDR1 SGHRS, CDR2 YFSETQ. The variable domain in full, completed from reference TRBV5-1 and TRBJ2-5, reads KAGVTQTPRYLIKTRGQQVTLSCSPISGHRSVSWYQQTPGQGLQFLFEYFSETQRNKGNFPGRFSGRQFSNSRSEMNVSTLELGDSALYLCASSFGIQSETQYFGPGTRLLVL.

V gene TRBV7-2 combines with J gene TRBJ2-3; TRBD2 matches 12 bases. This CDR3 contains 16 residues. V lost 1 base and J lost 4; bases outside the gene matches: 3. CDR1 and CDR2 (germline): SGHTA, FQGNSA. In nucleotides, the CDR3 is TGTGCCAGCAGCTTAGAGGCTAGCGGGAGGGCAGATACGCAGTATTTT. Its protein product is CASSLEASGRADTQYF.

The rearrangement uses TRBV10-3 and TRBJ1-6, with unresolved D. V lost 6 bases to trimming and J lost 9 bases, with 9 bases between them. The CDR3 is made up of 12 amino acids. Germline V gene lookup returns CDR1 ENHRY and CDR2 SYGVKD. The CDR3 region has the DNA TGTGCCATCAGCGGAAAGGGTTCACCCCTCCACTTT. Amino acid sequence: CAISGKGSPLHF.

The chain recombines TRBV10-3 with TRBJ2-7; no definite D call. CDR1 and CDR2 from the germline V gene are ENHRY and SYGVKD. Trimming removed 6 bases at V and 5 bases at J, with 8 bases between. The CDR3 runs to 11 residues. The CDR3 nucleotides are TGTGCCATCAGGAAGGTCGACGAGCAGTACTTC. Translated, it gives CAIRKVDEQYF.

The chain is built from TRBV7-2 and TRBJ1-5; 8 bases align to TRBD1. Germline V CDR1 and CDR2: SGHTA, FQGNSA. This CDR3 has 16 amino acids. The J segment lost 6 bases and the V segment lost 3 bases, leaving 10 bases of the junction unmatched. The CDR3 loop is CASSFSARGRSQPQHF. Here the CDR3 DNA reads TGTGCCAGCAGCTTCTCGGCCAGGGGGCGAAGTCAGCCCCAGCATTTT.

V is TRBV7-4 and J is TRBJ1-3; a possible D gene is TRBD1 (6 bases). V was pared by 1 base and J by 0 bases, with 22 bases between. The CDR3 has 20 residues. CDR1 is SGHVT and CDR2 is SQSDAQ in the germline V gene. Here the CDR3 DNA reads TGTGCCAGCAGCTTAGTAGGCCCCGGGACAAACAACCGCTCTGGAAACACCATATATTTT. It is translated as CASSLVGPGTNNRSGNTIYF.

This clone has just a few counts. This chain uses TRBV6-1 with TRBJ1-2; D gene unclear. Germline V gene data show CDR1 as MNHNS and CDR2 as SASEGT. This CDR3 contains 14 residues. V dropped 5 bases and J dropped 1 base, with 11 bases sitting between them. The CDR3 nucleotides read TGTGCCAGCAGTCCACGGCCGAATAACTATGGCTACACCTTC. Its protein product is CASSPRPNNYGYTF.

The chain recombines TRBV15 with TRBJ1-5; D is unclear. Trimming left V 0 bases short and J 9 bases short, with 18 bases between. Looked up from germline, CDR1 is LNHNV and CDR2 is YYDKDF (reference sequence). The CDR3 sequence is 16 residues long. The CDR3 DNA reads TGTGCCACCAGCAGAGATCATAATGCGGCGCGCCTGCCCCAGCATTTT. The encoded protein is CATSRDHNAARLPQHF.

V and J are TRBV18 and TRBJ2-5, with D perhaps matching TRBD1 or TRBD2 (5 bases each). Looked up from germline, CDR1 is KGHSH and CDR2 is LQKENI. The V end lost 1 base, the J end lost 0 bases, and 9 bases lay between the germline ends. The CDR3 runs to 15 residues. The DNA of the CDR3 is TGTGCCAGCTCACCACAGGGACGGTACCAAGAGACCCAGTACTTC. Protein: CASSPQGRYQETQYF. Drawing the rest from reference TRBV18 and TRBJ2-5, the complete variable domain is NAGVMQNPRHLVRRRGQEARLRCSPMKGHSHVYWYRQLPEEGLKFMVYLQKENIIDESGMPKERFSAEFPKEGPSILRIQQVVRGDSAAYFCASSPQGRYQETQYFGPGTRLLVL.

This chain links TRBV28 with TRBJ1-5, with 8 bases matching TRBD1. V gave up 3 bases and J gave up 2 bases; unmatched junction bases: 9. This CDR3 is 17 amino acids long. Germline V gene sequence: CDR1 MDHEN, CDR2 SYDVKM. The CDR3: CASSFHFLDRGNQPQHF. For the CDR3, the DNA is TGTGCCAGCAGTTTTCACTTTTTGGACAGGGGCAATCAGCCCCAGCATTTT.

The genes are TRBV10-3 and TRBJ2-3; 12 nucleotides align to TRBD2. Germline loops: CDR1 ENHRY, CDR2 SYGVKD. The CDR3 runs 15 residues. V lost 6 bases to trimming and J lost 5 bases; unmatched junction nucleotides: 6. The CDR3 nucleotides are TGTGCCATCAGGAGACTAGCGGGAGAGGTAGATACGCAGTATTTT. Translated, it gives CAIRRLAGEVDTQYF.

Turning to this clone: Other DNA sequences in this specimen translate into the identical CDR3. The chain employs TRBV4-1 and TRBJ1-2, with a weak D call TRBD1 (5 bases). CDR1 is MGHRA and CDR2 is YSYEKL in the germline V gene. The V gene lost 4 bases and the J gene lost 1 base, with 7 bases spanning the gap. The CDR3 is 13 amino acids. CDR3 loop: CASSRDLNYGYTF. The DNA for the CDR3 is TGCGCCAGCAGCCGGGACCTTAACTATGGCTACACCTTC.

The chain uses TRBV9 and TRBJ2-1, with 11 bases identical to TRBD1. Germline V gene lookup returns CDR1 SGDLS and CDR2 YYNGEE. The trim removed 3 bases at V and 8 bases at J, leaving 7 bases unmatched. This CDR3 region has 15 residues. CDR3 nucleotide sequence: TGTGCCAGCAGCGCGCGGGACAGGGGGATCTATGAGCAGTTCTTC. Encoded protein: CASSARDRGIYEQFF.

This clone was picked up one time. This specimen includes other DNA sequences encoding the same CDR3. As DNA, the CDR3 is TGTGCCAGCAGCTCCCCGGGACAGGGTTCCTACGAGCAGTACTTC. Protein sequence: CASSSPGQGSYEQYF. The V and J genes are TRBV5-6 and TRBJ2-7; 9 bases map to TRBD1. V lost 3 bases, J lost 1 base, and 5 bases stayed unmatched. The CDR3 consists of 15 residues. The germline V gene encodes CDR1 SGHDT and CDR2 YYEEEE.

Details on this clone: One end of the junction fails to match germline, which may point to a read error. The V gene is TRBV19, the J gene TRBJ1-2; 8 bases map to TRBD1. This CDR3 has 15 residues. CDR1 LNHDA and CDR2 SQIVND come from the germline V gene (reference sequence). The CDR3 sequence: CASSIFGQGNFGYTF. In DNA, the CDR3 is TGTGCCAGTAGCATATTCGGACAGGGAAACTTTGGCTACACCTTC. The variable domain in full, completed from reference TRBV19 and TRBJ1-2, reads DGGITQSPKYLFRKEGQNVTLSCEQNLNHDAMYWYRQDPGQGLRLIYYSQIVNDFQKGDIAEGYSVSREKKESFPLTVTSAQKNPTAFYLCASSIFGQGNFGYTFGSGTRLTVV.

This clone was counted a single time. Additional DNA sequences in this sample encode the identical CDR3. This rearrangement joins TRBV30 to TRBJ2-1, with D uncertain. The CDR3 totals 11 residues. Deletions cut 0 bases from V and 9 bases from J, with 6 bases between. CDR1 and CDR2 from the germline V gene are GTSNPN and SVGIG (reference sequence). The CDR3 protein is CAWSVRGEQFF. CDR3 coding DNA: TGTGCCTGGAGTGTACGAGGTGAGCAGTTCTTC.

In its sample, this clone was seen a few times. Different DNA sequences within this sample yield the same CDR3. V and J are TRBV9 and TRBJ2-1; 8 nucleotides line up with TRBD1. Germline CDR1 reads SGDLS; CDR2 reads YYNGEE. The CDR3 length is 14 residues. J lost 5 bases, V lost 0 bases, and 1 base had no gene match. The CDR3 sequence: CASSVGQGNNEQFF. Here the CDR3 DNA reads TGTGCCAGCAGCGTAGGACAGGGGAACAATGAGCAGTTCTTC.

The chain couples TRBV6-6 to TRBJ2-5; 7 bases fit TRBD2. The DNA end favors TRBJ2-7, so the J call may be wrong. The CDR3 totals 14 residues. Germline CDR1 is MNHNY and CDR2 is SVGAGI (reference sequence). CDR3 sequence: CASSREAGSYEQYF. CDR3 sequence (DNA): TGTGCCAGCTCCAGAGAAGCGGGATCCTACGAGCAGTACTTC.

The chain links TRBV18 to TRBJ2-7; maybe TRBD2 (5 bases). Between the trimmed V and J ends, which lost 5 bases and 6 bases, there was a span of 17 bases. CDR1 is KGHSH and CDR2 is LQKENI in the germline V gene. The CDR3 is 14 amino acids. This chain's CDR3 is CASSLGLAPLEQYF. CDR3 sequence (DNA): TGTGCCAGCTCATTAGGCCTAGCTCCCCTCGAGCAGTACTTC. The full variable domain, in which reference TRBV18 and TRBJ2-7 provide the parts outside the CDR3, is NAGVMQNPRHLVRRRGQEARLRCSPMKGHSHVYWYRQLPEEGLKFMVYLQKENIIDESGMPKERFSAEFPKEGPSILRIQQVVRGDSAAYFCASSLGLAPLEQYFGPGTRLTVT.

This chain links TRBV7-8 with TRBJ2-1, with D unresolved. CDR3 length: 12 amino acids. The ends were cut back, 4 bases at V and 9 bases at J, with 10 bases in the middle. Germline CDR1 SGHVS, CDR2 FQNEAQ. CDR3 sequence: CASSSPGSEQFF. CDR3 sequence (DNA): TGTGCCAGCAGCTCACCGGGCAGTGAGCAGTTCTTC. Supplemented by reference TRBV7-8 and TRBJ2-1, the full variable domain reads GAGVSQSPRYKVAKRGQDVALRCDPISGHVSLFWYQQALGQGPEFLTYFQNEAQLDKSGLPSDRFFAERPEGSVSTLKIQRTQQEDSAVYLCASSSPGSEQFFGPGTRLTVL.

This chain links TRBV27 with TRBJ1-1, with D hard to call. The CDR3 loop spans 15 amino acids. In germline, CDR1 is MNHEY, CDR2 SMNVEV (reference sequence). Trimming removed 1 base at V and 0 bases at J, with 9 bases between. As DNA, the CDR3 is TGTGCCAGCAGTTTATATTGGCAGATGAACACTGAAGCTTTCTTT. Amino acid sequence: CASSLYWQMNTEAFF.

The J gene is TRBJ2-1, the V gene TRBV12-5, with 7 bases lining up with TRBD2. This CDR3 spans 15 amino acids. Germline V lookup: CDR1 LGHNT, CDR2 FRNRAP. With V trimmed by 1 base and J by 7 bases, 7 bases remained unmatched. CDR3 in amino acids: CASGLGLARGNEQFF. CDR3 in DNA: TGTGCTAGTGGTTTGGGACTAGCCAGAGGAAATGAGCAGTTCTTC.